There are a few counts of the clone carrying this TCR beta chain. No antigen is known for it. TCR beta CDR3 sequences were amplified from RNA transcripts. A set of HTBI primers served as the primers for a first-round RT-PCR of the TCR CDR3. TCRdb recomputed calls from the multiplex PCR reads with MiXCR, one row per CDR3 protein. The sample contains a few hundred thousand distinct CDR3 sequences, 15% to 18% of which appear only once. The sample comes from a study of T cells in Graves' hyperthyroidism and ophthalmopathy. Whole-study context: Blood from the periphery was taken at initial diagnosis, before any treatment.

Study observations and caveats: Most thyroid clonotypes with frequency above 0.001 were detected in blood.

A patient was excluded if there was uncontrolled infection, other autoimmune disease, pregnancy or lactation. Clinical symptoms, serum thyroxine, TRAb, thyroid ultrasound and orbital computed tomography established diagnosis. The receptor was derived from a young woman with Graves' hyperthyroidism. The sequencing sample was made of blood.

The CDR3 DNA is TGTGCCAGCAGTGAGGACAGGTATAGCACAGATACGCAGTATTTT. Translation gives CASSEDRYSTDTQYF. The chain combines TRBV6-1 with TRBJ2-3; 7 bases agree with TRBD1. Losses at the gene ends were 3 bases for V and 0 bases for J; bases not matched to a gene: 3. The CDR3 totals 15 residues. Per the germline V gene, CDR1 is MNHNS and CDR2 is SASEGT.